One and the same sample provided the 21 T cell receptor beta chains below, sequenced in a study of T cells after yellow fever vaccination. One entry per CDR3 protein results from TCRdb running MiXCR on the 5' RACE reads. The table has approximately 550,000 distinct CDR3 sequences, 15% to 20% seen once. Sequencing was performed on PBMCs, taken 15 days after the yellow fever booster vaccination. These receptors were collected from a man aged 25 to 40 who received the YFV17D yellow fever vaccine.

V usage is TRBV20-1 and J usage is TRBJ1-4, with 7 bases lining up with TRBD1. In germline, CDR1 is DFQATT, CDR2 SNEGSKA (reference sequence). The CDR3 spans 12 residues. Trimming at V came to 5 bases and at J to 6 bases, leaving 3 bases not matched to a gene. This chain's CDR3 is CSAGTEYEKLFF. CDR3 in DNA: TGCAGTGCTGGGACAGAATATGAAAAACTGTTTTTT.

This rearrangement joins TRBV6-2 or TRBV6-3 to TRBJ2-5; possibly TRBD1 for D (5 bases). Trimming left V 5 bases short and J 4 bases short, with 11 bases between. The CDR3 is 13 residues long. Germline V gene data show CDR1 as MNHEY and CDR2 as SVGEGT. Here the CDR3 reads CASSAPGRETQYF. CDR3 sequence (DNA): TGTGCCAGCAGTGCTCCAGGGCGAGAGACCCAGTACTTC.

This chain joins TRBV19 and TRBJ2-2; D is ambiguous. The V end was cut by 6 bases, the J end by 0 bases, with 11 bases between. The CDR3 loop spans 15 amino acids. CDR1 is LNHDA and CDR2 is SQIVND in the germline V gene (reference sequence). CDR3 amino acids: CASRVQDPNTGELFF. CDR3 nucleotides: TGTGCCAGTAGGGTTCAGGACCCGAACACCGGGGAGCTGTTTTTT.

In this sample, this clonotype turned up a few times. The chain couples TRBV30 to TRBJ2-1; TRBD2 might be the D (6 bases). The germline gives CDR1 GTSNPN, CDR2 SVGIG (reference sequence). This CDR3 region has 12 residues. DNA for the CDR3: TGTGCTCGGGACTTCCAAGGTATTGAGCAGTTCTTC. It encodes CARDFQGIEQFF. Full variable domain (outside the CDR3, taken from reference TRBV30 and TRBJ2-1): SQTIHQWPATLVQPVGSPLSLECTVEGTSNPNLYWYRQAAGRGLQLLFYSVGIGQISSEVPQNLSASRPQDRQFILSSKKLLLSDSGFYLCARDFQGIEQFFGPGTRLTVL.

This clonotype was recorded a few times. V usage is TRBV12-3 or TRBV12-4 and J usage is TRBJ2-1; a possible D gene is TRBD2 (6 bases). The CDR3 covers 15 residues. V was clipped by 1 base and J by 7 bases, with 14 bases between them. CDR3 sequence reads: CASSLGPAGGNEQFF. The CDR3 bases are TGTGCCAGCAGTTTAGGTCCAGCGGGTGGAAATGAGCAGTTCTTC.

With regard to this clonotype: The junction differs from germline at one of its ends, possibly a read error. V gene TRBV5-1 combines with J gene TRBJ2-7; 12 bases fit TRBD2. Germline loops: CDR1 SGHRS, CDR2 YFSETQ. The CDR3 consists of 19 residues. The CDR3 loop reads CDSSLERASGRAYSYEQYF. CDR3 nucleotides: TGCGACAGCAGCTTGGAGAGGGCTAGCGGGAGGGCATACTCCTACGAGCAGTACTTC.

A few counts support this clonotype. The chain recombines TRBV20-1 with TRBJ2-1, with 10 bases aligning to TRBD2. This CDR3 contains 15 residues. The germline gives CDR1 DFQATT, CDR2 SNEGSKA (reference sequence). The J segment lost 8 bases and the V segment lost 0 bases, leaving 7 bases of the junction unmatched. The CDR3 loop reads CSARDPLAGVHEQFF. CDR3 nucleotide sequence: TGCAGTGCTAGAGATCCCCTAGCGGGAGTCCATGAGCAGTTCTTC.

This clonotype showed up just a few times. The CDR3 protein is CSVVPSSAYNEQFF. CDR3 DNA: TGCAGCGTTGTGCCGTCTAGCGCGTACAATGAGCAGTTCTTC. This rearrangement joins TRBV29-1 to TRBJ2-1, with a possible D match to TRBD2 (6 bases). V dropped 4 bases and J dropped 4 bases, with 14 bases sitting between them. Germline CDR1 SQVTM, CDR2 ANQGSEA. The CDR3 has 14 amino acids.

This chain connects TRBV7-2 to TRBJ2-7; 10 bases are a match to TRBD1. This CDR3 spans 14 amino acids. Germline CDR1 reads SGHTA; CDR2 reads FQGNSA. With V trimmed by 5 bases and J by 7 bases, 8 bases remained unmatched. For the CDR3, the DNA is TGTGCCAGCAGCCCACCGGGACAGGGGTGGGAGCAGTACTTC. Protein: CASSPPGQGWEQYF.

The chain has TRBV5-1 and TRBJ1-5, with 7 bases fitting TRBD1. This CDR3 comprises 15 residues. Per the germline V gene, CDR1 is SGHRS and CDR2 is YFSETQ. V lost 4 bases to trimming and J lost 4 bases; unmatched junction nucleotides: 8. The CDR3 nucleotides are TGCGCCAGCAGCCAGGGGACAGAAGTTAATCAGCCCCAGCATTTT. Its protein is CASSQGTEVNQPQHF.

The V and J genes are TRBV4-3 and TRBJ2-7; 7 nucleotides match TRBD1. Germline V CDR1 and CDR2: LGHNA, YSLEER. The trim removed 4 bases at V and 7 bases at J, leaving 13 bases unmatched. This CDR3 contains 15 residues. The CDR3 is CASSRLETGVVEQYF. The CDR3 region has the DNA TGCGCCAGCAGCCGGTTGGAAACAGGGGTTGTGGAGCAGTACTTC.

V usage is TRBV20-1 and J usage is TRBJ1-1; the match to TRBD1 covers 7 bases. This CDR3 has 17 amino acids. The trim removed 0 bases at V and 4 bases at J, leaving 14 bases unmatched. Germline CDR1 DFQATT, CDR2 SNEGSKA (reference sequence). The DNA for the CDR3 is TGCAGTGCTAGAGATTACGGAGGGAGGGGGCGCGGCACTGAAGCTTTCTTT. Its translation: CSARDYGGRGRGTEAFF.

This clonotype came up a few times. This sequence joins TRBV5-6 and TRBJ2-7; 11 positions match TRBD1. The CDR3 is made up of 15 amino acids. V lost 4 bases, J lost 3 bases, and 6 bases stayed unmatched. Germline CDR1 SGHDT, CDR2 YYEEEE. The CDR3 coding sequence is TGTGCCAGCAGCCCTCCCGGGACAGGGGGCTACGAGCAGTACTTC. Translation: CASSPPGTGGYEQYF.

This clonotype turned up a few times. The V and J genes are TRBV7-2 and TRBJ2-1; D ambiguous. The CDR3 consists of 12 residues. Trimming removed 2 bases at V and 12 bases at J, with 11 bases between. Germline CDR1 reads SGHTA; CDR2 reads FQGNSA. CDR3 sequence reads: CASSLSTRGQFF. For the CDR3, the DNA is TGTGCCAGCAGCTTATCTACCCGTGGGCAGTTCTTC.

This clonotype was observed at least ten times. The chain employs TRBV12-3 or TRBV12-4 and TRBJ2-7, with D possibly TRBD2 on 6 matching bases. The CDR3 consists of 13 residues. V lost 5 bases and J lost 3, with 11 bases in between. The CDR3: CASSGGPDYEQYF. In DNA, the CDR3 is TGTGCCAGCAGTGGAGGGCCCGACTACGAGCAGTACTTC.

This clonotype was observed a few times. This chain joins TRBV19 and TRBJ2-3; TRBD1 matches 11 bases. Unmatched junction bases numbered 9, after V lost 7 bases and J lost 6 bases. The CDR3 totals 15 residues. Germline CDR1 and CDR2: LNHDA and SQIVND (reference sequence). The CDR3 loop is CASTPGTGGYDTQYF. The CDR3, as DNA: TGTGCCAGTACCCCCGGGACAGGGGGATATGATACGCAGTATTTT. Together with reference TRBV19 and TRBJ2-3, the CDR3 gives the full variable domain: DGGITQSPKYLFRKEGQNVTLSCEQNLNHDAMYWYRQDPGQGLRLIYYSQIVNDFQKGDIAEGYSVSREKKESFPLTVTSAQKNPTAFYLCASTPGTGGYDTQYFGPGTRLTVL.

This clonotype has a handful of counts. This chain joins TRBV14 and TRBJ2-7, with 12 bases fitting TRBD2. J lost 4 bases, V lost 4 bases, and 11 bases had no gene match. The germline V gene encodes CDR1 SGHDN and CDR2 FVKESK. CDR3 length equals 17 residues. CDR3 sequence (DNA): TGTGCCAGCAGCCCCGACCCTAGACTAGCGGGAGCGTACGAGCAGTACTTC. Translation gives CASSPDPRLAGAYEQYF.

This rearrangement joins TRBV29-1 to TRBJ2-1, with 10 bases fitting TRBD2. The V gene's germline CDR1 is SQVTM and CDR2 ANQGSEA. J was trimmed by 1 base and V by 4 bases; bases with no gene match: 4. The length of the CDR3 is 15 residues. The CDR3 spells CSVATSGTSYNEQFF. The CDR3, as DNA: TGCAGCGTTGCTACTAGCGGGACTTCCTACAATGAGCAGTTCTTC.

The chain uses TRBV9 and TRBJ2-1; 8 nucleotides match TRBD2. This CDR3 contains 15 residues. V trimming: 0 bases; J trimming: 4 bases; junction bases outside the gene matches: 3. Germline V gene lookup returns CDR1 SGDLS and CDR2 YYNGEE. In nucleotides, the CDR3 is TGTGCCAGCAGCGTAGAACTAGCGGATTACAATGAGCAGTTCTTC. This codes for CASSVELADYNEQFF.

CDR3 DNA sequence: TGTGCCAGCAGTGACAGGGGGCCGTATGAGCAGTTCTTC. Its translation is CASSDRGPYEQFF. The chain employs TRBV6-1 and TRBJ2-1; 8 nucleotides match TRBD1. Germline V gene lookup returns CDR1 MNHNS and CDR2 SASEGT. The CDR3 spans 13 residues. After removal of 3 bases from V and 8 bases from J, the junction contained 3 bases not matched to a gene.

The chain couples TRBV6-6 to TRBJ1-1; D unclear. This CDR3 region has 13 residues. The V end was cut by 5 bases, the J end by 7 bases, with 14 bases between. Germline V gives CDR1 MNHNY, CDR2 SVGAGI (reference sequence). The chain's CDR3 is CASSGWEAGEAFF. The CDR3 coding sequence is TGTGCCAGCAGTGGGTGGGAGGCCGGTGAAGCTTTCTTT.